Reported below is one TCR beta chain. Its antigen is unknown. Primers: 60 Vbeta forward and 13 Jbeta reverse. Method: immunoSEQ multiplex PCR; TCRdb's copy keeps in-frame clones and lacks some. The table records some 110,000 clones, about three quarters of them present only once. The CDR3 loop spans 16 amino acids. Trimming stripped 6 bases from V and 4 bases from J, with 21 bases between. CDR1 is MNHEY and CDR2 is SMNVEV in the germline V gene (reference sequence). The entry originates in a study of cytomegalovirus exposure and HLA in healthy donors. General observations from the study: Cytomegalovirus-associated status was assigned to 164 TCR beta chains. When presence/absence was analysed, sequencing depth was taken to be roughly uniform across donors. High sensitivity and specificity were reportedly achieved when the classifier diagnosed cytomegalovirus status. Analyzed later, association rates of TCRs varied across HLA loci, with DRB1 most and HLA-C fewest.

The J gene is TRBJ1-1, the V gene TRBV27; D is ambiguous. The TCR sequence derives from a woman in her 40s in good health and CMV-seropositive. Material for sequencing was PBMCs. DNA for the CDR3: TGTGCCAGCAGCAGTCGAGTTGTGGGCTATCGCACTGAAGCTTTCTTT. Its translation: CASSSRVVGYRTEAFF.